The present entry profiles one T cell receptor (beta chain) with its context. A TCRbeta library incorporating unique molecular identifiers was prepared. TCRdb processed the PCR reads anew with MiXCR; each CDR3 protein has one entry. The sample carries 350,000 to 450,000 distinct CDR3 sequences, 20% recorded once. V shed 7 bases and J shed 13 bases, with 22 bases lying between them. The CDR3 runs 13 residues. Germline V CDR1 and CDR2: MNHEY, SVGAGI. The entry originates in a study of T-cell reconstitution after alpha-beta-depleted transplantation in children. The chain uses TRBV6-5 and TRBJ1-1, with D perhaps matching TRBD1 (5 bases). The specimen comprised PBMCs from the stem cell graft donor, sampled from the stem cell graft. This receptor was obtained from a human donor who donated a stem cell graft to a child with acute myeloid leukemia. For the CDR3, the DNA is TGTGCCAGCATGGGGTTTGCGTCCCGGGACGGTTTCTTT. It is translated as CASMGFASRDGFF.